This T cell receptor beta chain was retrieved from a study of cytomegalovirus exposure and HLA in healthy donors. Broader study findings: Association of 16,951 TCR beta sequences with HLA alleles was found at 0.05 false discovery rate in a later analysis. Presence/absence analyses supposed approximately even sequencing depth among donors. Most sequenced TCRs were rare (though some public TCRs occurred in many donors). Of the V segments, some could not be distinguished, including TRBV6-2 and TRBV6-3, and were excluded.

Trimming stripped 2 bases from V and 4 bases from J, with 3 bases between. CDR3 length equals 12 residues. Per germline, CDR1 MDHEN and CDR2 SYDVKM. This clone was found once. No antigen is known for it. Both 60 Vbeta primers and 13 Jbeta primers went into the PCR. Sequenced by immunoSEQ multiplex PCR; TCRdb stores in-frame clones only, minus some. The table shows tens of thousands of clones, with roughly four fifths occurring only once. The chain recombines TRBV28 with TRBJ1-3; the D is unclear. The sequence derives from a man aged 45-65 years in good health and CMV-seronegative. The sequenced sample consisted of PBMCs. This chain's CDR3 is CASSLLGNTIYF. The CDR3 DNA sequence: TGTGCCAGCAGTTTACTCGGAAACACCATATATTTT. The complete variable domain, with remaining parts taken from reference TRBV28 and TRBJ1-3, reads DVKVTQSSRYLVKRTGEKVFLECVQDMDHENMFWYRQDPGLGLRLIYFSYDVKMKEKGDIPEGYSVSREKKERFSLILESASTNQTSMYLCASSLLGNTIYFGEGSWLTVV.